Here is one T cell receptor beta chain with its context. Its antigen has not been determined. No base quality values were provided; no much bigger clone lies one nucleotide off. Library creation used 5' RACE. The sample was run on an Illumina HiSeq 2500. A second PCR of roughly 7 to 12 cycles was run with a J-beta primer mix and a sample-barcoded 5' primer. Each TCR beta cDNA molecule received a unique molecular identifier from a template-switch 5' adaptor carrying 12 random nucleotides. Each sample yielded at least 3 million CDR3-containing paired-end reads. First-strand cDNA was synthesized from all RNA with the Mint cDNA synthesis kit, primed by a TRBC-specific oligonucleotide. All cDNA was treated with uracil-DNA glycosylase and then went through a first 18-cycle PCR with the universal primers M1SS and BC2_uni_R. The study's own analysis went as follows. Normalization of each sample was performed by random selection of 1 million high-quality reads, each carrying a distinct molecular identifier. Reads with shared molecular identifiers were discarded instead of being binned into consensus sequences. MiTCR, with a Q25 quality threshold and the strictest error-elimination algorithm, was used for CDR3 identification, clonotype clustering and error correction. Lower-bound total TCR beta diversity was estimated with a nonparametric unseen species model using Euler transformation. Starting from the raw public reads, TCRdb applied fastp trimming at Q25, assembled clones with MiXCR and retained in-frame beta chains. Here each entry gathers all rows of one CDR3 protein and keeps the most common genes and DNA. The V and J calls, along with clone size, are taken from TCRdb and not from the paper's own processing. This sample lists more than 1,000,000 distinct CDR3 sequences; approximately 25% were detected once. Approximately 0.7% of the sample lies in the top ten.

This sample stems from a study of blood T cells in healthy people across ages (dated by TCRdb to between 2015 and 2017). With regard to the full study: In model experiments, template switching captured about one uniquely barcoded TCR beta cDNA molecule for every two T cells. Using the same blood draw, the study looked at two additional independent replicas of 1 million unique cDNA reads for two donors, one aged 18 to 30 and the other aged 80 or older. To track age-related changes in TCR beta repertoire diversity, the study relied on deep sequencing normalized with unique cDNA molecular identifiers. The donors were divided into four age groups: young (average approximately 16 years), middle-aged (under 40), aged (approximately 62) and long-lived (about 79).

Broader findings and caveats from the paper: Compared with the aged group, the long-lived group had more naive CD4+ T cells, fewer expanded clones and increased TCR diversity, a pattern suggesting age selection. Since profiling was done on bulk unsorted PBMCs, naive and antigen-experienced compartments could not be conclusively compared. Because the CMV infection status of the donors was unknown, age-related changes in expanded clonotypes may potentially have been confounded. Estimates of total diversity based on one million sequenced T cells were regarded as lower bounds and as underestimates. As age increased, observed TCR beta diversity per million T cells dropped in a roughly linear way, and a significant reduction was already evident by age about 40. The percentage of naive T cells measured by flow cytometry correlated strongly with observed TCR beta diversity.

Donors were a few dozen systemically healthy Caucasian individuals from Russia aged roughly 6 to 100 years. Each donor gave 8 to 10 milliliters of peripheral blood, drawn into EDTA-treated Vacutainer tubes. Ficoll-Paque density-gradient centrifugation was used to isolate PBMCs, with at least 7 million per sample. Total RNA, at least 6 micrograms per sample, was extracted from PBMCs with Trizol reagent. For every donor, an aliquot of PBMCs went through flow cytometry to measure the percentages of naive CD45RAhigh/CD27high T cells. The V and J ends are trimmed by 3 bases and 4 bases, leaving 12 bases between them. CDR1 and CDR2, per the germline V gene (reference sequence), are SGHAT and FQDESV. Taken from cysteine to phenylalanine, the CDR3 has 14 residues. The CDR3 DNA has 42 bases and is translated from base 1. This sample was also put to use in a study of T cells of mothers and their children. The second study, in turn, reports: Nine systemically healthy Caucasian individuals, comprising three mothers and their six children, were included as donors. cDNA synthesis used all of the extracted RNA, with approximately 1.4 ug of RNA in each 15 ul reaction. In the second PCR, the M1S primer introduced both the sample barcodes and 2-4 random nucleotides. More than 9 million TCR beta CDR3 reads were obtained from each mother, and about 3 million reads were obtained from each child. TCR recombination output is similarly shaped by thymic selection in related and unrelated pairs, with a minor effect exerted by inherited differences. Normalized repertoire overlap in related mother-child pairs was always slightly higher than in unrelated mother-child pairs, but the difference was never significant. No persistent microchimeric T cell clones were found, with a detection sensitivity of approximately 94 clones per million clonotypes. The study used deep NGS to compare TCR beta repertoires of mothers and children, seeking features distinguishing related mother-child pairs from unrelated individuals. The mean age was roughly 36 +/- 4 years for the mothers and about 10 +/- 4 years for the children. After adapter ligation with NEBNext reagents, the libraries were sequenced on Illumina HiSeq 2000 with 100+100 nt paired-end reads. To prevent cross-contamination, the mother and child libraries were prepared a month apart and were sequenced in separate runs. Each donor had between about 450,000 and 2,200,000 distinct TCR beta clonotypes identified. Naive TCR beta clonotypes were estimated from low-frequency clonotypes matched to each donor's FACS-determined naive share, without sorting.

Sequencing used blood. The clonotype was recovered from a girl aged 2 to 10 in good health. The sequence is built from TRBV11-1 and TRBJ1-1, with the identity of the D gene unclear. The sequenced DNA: TGTGCCAGCAGCTTTGAATGGAAGATCACTGAAGCTTTCTTT. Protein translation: CASSFEWKITEAFF.